Below, one TCR beta chain is given with its context. The data derive from a study of T cell changes during pregnancy in multiple sclerosis. Profiled with immunoSEQ multiplex PCR; TCRdb holds only in-frame clones, not every one. The profile shows around 49,000 clones, about 95% of them singletons. CDR1 is LNHDA and CDR2 is SQIVND in the germline V gene (reference sequence). CDR3 length equals 15 residues. V lost 7 bases to trimming and J lost 4 bases; unmatched junction nucleotides: 7. This receptor was identified in a female donor with multiple sclerosis, enrolled in a pregnancy study. Source: CD8+ T cells from peripheral blood mononuclear cells, taken in the first trimester of pregnancy. The V gene is TRBV19, the J gene TRBJ1-5; TRBD1 matches 10 bases. The CDR3 DNA reads TGTGCCAGTACCACCCGACAGGGGGCTAATCAGCCCCAGCATTTT. It translates to CASTTRQGANQPQHF.